The 13 T cell receptor beta chains below were found in one sample sequenced in a study of shared clonotypes between healthy human individuals. Using immunoSEQ multiplex PCR, the repertoire was profiled, and TCRdb retains in-frame clones only, with some absent. The sample lists about 2 million clones, approximately 95% occurring once. Naive CD8 cells were CD45RO-negative, positively selected for CCR7, excluding terminally differentiated effector memory CD45RA+ cells. Sequencing input: naive CD8+ T cells sorted from blood. The receptors were sampled from a man aged 18 to 29 in good health.

V usage is TRBV10-2 and J usage is TRBJ2-2; possible D gene TRBD2, 6 bases. Per germline, CDR1 WSHSY and CDR2 SAAADI. This CDR3 spans 15 amino acids. Trimming removed 5 bases from V and 6 bases from J, with 16 bases in between. The CDR3 is CASSLTRFESGELFF. CDR3 DNA: TGCGCCAGCAGTTTGACTAGGTTTGAGTCCGGGGAGCTGTTTTTT.

In regard to this clone: This same CDR3 is encoded by further DNA sequences in the sample. The chain combines TRBV4-1 with TRBJ1-1; unclear D gene. The germline CDR1 and CDR2 sequences are MGHRA and YSYEKL. Trimming stripped 3 bases from V and 0 bases from J, with 11 bases between. This CDR3 is built from 15 residues. CDR3 sequence: CASSQSGQLNTEAFF. In DNA form, the CDR3 reads TGCGCCAGCAGCCAGTCCGGCCAGTTGAACACTGAAGCTTTCTTT.

This clone occurred once. This rearrangement joins TRBV7-2 to TRBJ2-1; the match to TRBD2 covers 8 bases. The V and J ends lost 5 bases and 6 bases, in that order; junction bases with no gene match: 9. CDR3 length: 15 residues. Germline-derived CDR1 and CDR2 are SGHTA and FQGNSA. The CDR3 region is CASSIGDGRGNEQFF. CDR3 DNA: TGTGCCAGCAGCATAGGGGACGGGAGGGGCAATGAGCAGTTCTTC.

The J gene is TRBJ2-3, the V gene TRBV2; D ambiguous. Germline V lookup: CDR1 SNHLY, CDR2 FYNNEI. The length of the CDR3 is 13 residues. The V and J ends lost 5 bases and 4 bases respectively, with 10 bases between them. The CDR3 region is CASSSGWADTQYF. CDR3 nucleotide sequence: TGTGCCAGCAGTTCTGGGTGGGCAGATACGCAGTATTTT.

V and J are TRBV25-1 and TRBJ1-2; TRBD1 aligns across 11 bases. The trim removed 5 bases at V and 7 bases at J, leaving 6 bases unmatched. Germline assignment: CDR1 MGHDK and CDR2 SYGVNS. This CDR3 region has 14 residues. CDR3 bases: TGTGCCAGCAGTCAAGGACAGGGGGCTGGTGGCTACACCTTC. Residues: CASSQGQGAGGYTF.

J is TRBJ2-7 and V is TRBV7-9, with D possibly matching TRBD1 (5 bases). The CDR3 runs 15 residues. Trimming removed 5 bases at V and 4 bases at J, with 18 bases between. CDR1 and CDR2 (germline): SEHNR, FQNEAQ (reference sequence). CDR3 residues: CASSQPGQGIYEQYF. The CDR3 bases are TGTGCCAGCAGCCAGCCTGGGCAGGGTATTTACGAGCAGTACTTC. Combining the CDR3 with reference TRBV7-9 and TRBJ2-7 gives the whole variable domain DTGVSQNPRHKITKRGQNVTFRCDPISEHNRLYWYRQTLGQGPEFLTYFQNEAQLEKSRLLSDRFSAERPKGSFSTLEIQRTEQGDSAMYLCASSQPGQGIYEQYFGPGTRLTVT.

The chain links TRBV7-2 to TRBJ2-7; weak D call: TRBD2 (6 bases). The CDR3 loop spans 14 amino acids. In germline, CDR1 is SGHTA, CDR2 FQGNSA. V was trimmed by 3 bases and J by 3 bases, leaving 12 bases between them. The chain's CDR3 is CASSLEGVRYEQYF. In DNA form, the CDR3 reads TGTGCCAGCAGCTTGGAGGGAGTCCGCTACGAGCAGTACTTC. Filled out from reference TRBV7-2 and TRBJ2-7, the complete variable domain reads GAGVSQSPSNKVTEKGKDVELRCDPISGHTALYWYRQSLGQGLEFLIYFQGNSAPDKSGLPSDRFSAERTGGSVSTLTIQRTQQEDSAVYLCASSLEGVRYEQYFGPGTRLTVT.

The chain links TRBV6-5 to TRBJ2-2, with a weak D call TRBD1 (6 bases). V was pared by 2 bases and J by 6 bases, with 10 bases between. Germline values: CDR1 MNHEY, CDR2 SVGAGI. The CDR3 contains 14 residues. The CDR3 reads CASSYAGAPGELFF. Written as DNA, the CDR3 is TGTGCCAGCAGTTACGCAGGGGCGCCCGGGGAGCTGTTTTTT.

The gene calls are TRBV7-9 and TRBJ1-5, with a tentative D call TRBD1 (6 bases). Germline values: CDR1 SEHNR, CDR2 FQNEAQ (reference sequence). The V gene lost 5 bases and the J gene lost 5 bases, with 13 bases spanning the gap. CDR3 length: 14 amino acids. The CDR3 nucleotides read TGTGCCAGCAGCCACGGGGGCTTGGATCAGCCCCAGCATTTT. It yields the protein CASSHGGLDQPQHF.

The rearrangement joins TRBV7-3 to TRBJ2-3; 10 nucleotides match TRBD2. The germline gives CDR1 SGHTA, CDR2 FQGTGA. The CDR3 runs 15 residues. J was trimmed by 0 bases and V by 5 bases; bases with no gene match: 2. CDR3 nucleotides: TGTGCCAGCAGCCAGCGGGGGGGAAGCACAGATACGCAGTATTTT. It encodes CASSQRGGSTDTQYF. The variable domain in full, with the rest retrieved from reference TRBV7-3 and TRBJ2-3, is GAGVSQTPSNKVTEKGKYVELRCDPISGHTALYWYRQSLGQGPEFLIYFQGTGAADDSGLPNDRFFAVRPEGSVSTLKIQRTERGDSAVYLCASSQRGGSTDTQYFGPGTRLTVL.

The V call is TRBV9, the J call TRBJ2-3; 10 bases align to TRBD2. Germline trimming cut 2 bases from V and 6 bases from J; bases unmatched to any gene: 6. This CDR3 is 15 amino acids long. Germline V gives CDR1 SGDLS, CDR2 YYNGEE. The CDR3 loop is CASSVLAGVMDTQYF. The CDR3 DNA follows: TGTGCCAGCAGCGTTCTAGCGGGGGTCATGGATACGCAGTATTTT.

The rearrangement links TRBV14 to TRBJ2-7, with 8 bases aligning to TRBD2. CDR1 is SGHDN, CDR2 FVKESK, per germline. The CDR3 contains 17 residues. The V gene end was trimmed by 2 bases and the J gene end by 5 bases; junction bases not matched to a gene: 14. The CDR3 DNA reads as TGTGCCAGCAGCCAACTAATAGGGTCAAGCGGGGGAAACGAGCAGTACTTC. Translating gives CASSQLIGSSGGNEQYF. Supplemented by reference TRBV14 and TRBJ2-7, the full variable domain reads EAGVTQFPSHSVIEKGQTVTLRCDPISGHDNLYWYRRVMGKEIKFLLHFVKESKQDESGMPNNRFLAERTGGTYSTLKVQPAELEDSGVYFCASSQLIGSSGGNEQYFGPGTRLTVT.

The gene calls are TRBV11-2 and TRBJ2-7; D gene ambiguous. Germline assignment: CDR1 SGHAT and CDR2 FQNNGV. V was clipped by 0 bases and J by 7 bases, with 10 bases between them. This CDR3 spans 13 amino acids. The CDR3 protein is CASSLDPGWEQYF. The DNA of the CDR3 is TGTGCCAGCAGCTTAGATCCCGGCTGGGAGCAGTACTTC.